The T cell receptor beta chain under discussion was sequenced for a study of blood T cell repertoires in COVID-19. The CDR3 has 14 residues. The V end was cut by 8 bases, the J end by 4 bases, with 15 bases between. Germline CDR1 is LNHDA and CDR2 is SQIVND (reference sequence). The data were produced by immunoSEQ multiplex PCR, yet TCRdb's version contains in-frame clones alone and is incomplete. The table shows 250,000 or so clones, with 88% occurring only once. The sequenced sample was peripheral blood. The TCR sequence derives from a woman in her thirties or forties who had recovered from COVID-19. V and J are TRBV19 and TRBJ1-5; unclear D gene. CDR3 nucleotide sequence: TGTGCCAGTGGCCCGGGGTTGGGGAATCAGCCCCAGCATTTT. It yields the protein CASGPGLGNQPQHF.